The sequence of this TCR beta chain was determined in a study of blood T cell repertoires in COVID-19. In the original analysis: How many nucleated cells were present was estimated from reference gene primer amplification. The repertoire was sequenced with immunoSEQ multiplex PCR; TCRdb's copy has only in-frame clones and lacks some. Clone size and V and J calls were adopted from that table, with D and trimming inferred from the DNA. This table holds roughly 190,000 clones, around 85% found once. Trimming removed 6 bases from V and 3 bases from J, with 15 bases in between. In germline, CDR1 is LGHDT, CDR2 YNNKEL (reference sequence). The CDR3 is made up of 16 amino acids.

Sequenced material: peripheral blood. The rearrangement joins TRBV3-1 (or the pseudogene TRBV3-2) to TRBJ1-6; D might be TRBD1 (5 bases). The TCR originated in a man in his thirties or forties with acute or convalescent COVID-19. For the CDR3, the DNA is TGTGCCAGCAGTGTCGAAACAGGCCTCTATAATTCACCCCTCCACTTT. This translates into CASSVETGLYNSPLHF.